Listed here are 5 T cell receptor beta chains from one sample, sequenced in a study of T cell responses to AZD1222 COVID-19 vaccine. Sequencing used immunoSEQ multiplex PCR; TCRdb keeps in-frame clones, though not all of them. Altogether 95,000 to 100,000 clones are present, less than 90% being singletons, with the ten largest covering approximately 15%. The specimen comprised peripheral blood, sampled on day 0 of AZD1222 vaccination. The receptors originated from an adult in good health.

The chain uses TRBV2 and TRBJ1-2; unclear D gene. Per the germline V gene, CDR1 is SNHLY and CDR2 is FYNNEI. V lost 2 bases to trimming and J lost 7 bases, with 14 bases between them. The CDR3 has 14 amino acids. Here the CDR3 reads CASSEMGGETGYTF. CDR3 nucleotide sequence: TGTGCCAGCAGTGAAATGGGCGGGGAGACTGGCTACACCTTC.

V usage is TRBV5-8 and J usage is TRBJ2-6; D unresolved. Germline-derived CDR1 and CDR2 are SGHTS and YDEGEE. V lost 0 bases, J lost 0 bases, and 10 bases lay in between. The CDR3 spans 17 residues. Here the CDR3 reads CASSLALQSSGANVLTF. The DNA of the CDR3 is TGTGCCAGCAGCTTGGCGCTTCAGAGCTCTGGGGCCAACGTCCTGACTTTC.

The gene calls are TRBV28 and TRBJ1-5; D may be TRBD1 (5 bases). The germline V and J ends were trimmed by 6 bases and 0 bases, with 15 bases remaining between them. This CDR3 is 16 amino acids long. The germline CDR1 and CDR2 sequences are MDHEN and SYDVKM. The CDR3 here is CASREWGIFSNQPQHF. DNA for the CDR3: TGTGCCAGCAGAGAGTGGGGGATCTTTAGCAATCAGCCCCAGCATTTT.

J is TRBJ2-2 and V is TRBV19, with 8 positions matching TRBD2. There are 17 residues in the CDR3. Germline values: CDR1 LNHDA, CDR2 SQIVND (reference sequence). V dropped 4 bases and J dropped 3; count of bases not matched to a gene: 10. The CDR3 bases are TGTGCCAGTAGTAAACGGGGAACGCGGGGGGACACCGGGGAGCTGTTTTTT. Its translation: CASSKRGTRGDTGELFF.

The rearrangement uses TRBV7-9 and TRBJ1-1; possibly TRBD1 for D (5 bases). The length of the CDR3 is 15 residues. Trimming left V 1 base short and J 1 base short, with 10 bases between. CDR1 and CDR2 (germline): SEHNR, FQNEAQ (reference sequence). The CDR3 DNA follows: TGTGCCAGCAGCTTAGGGGGGAAAGGGAACACTGAAGCTTTCTTT. This codes for CASSLGGKGNTEAFF. The whole variable domain, filled in from reference TRBV7-9 and TRBJ1-1, reads DTGVSQNPRHKITKRGQNVTFRCDPISEHNRLYWYRQTLGQGPEFLTYFQNEAQLEKSRLLSDRFSAERPKGSFSTLEIQRTEQGDSAMYLCASSLGGKGNTEAFFGQGTRLTVV.